The 15 T cell receptor beta chains in this list originate from one sample, sequenced in a study of T cells in Graves' hyperthyroidism and ophthalmopathy. RNA transcripts served as the template for amplifying TCR beta CDR3 regions. The HTBI set primed first-round TCR CDR3 RT-PCR. Via MiXCR, TCRdb re-called the multiplex PCR reads, giving one row per CDR3 protein. The table has 270,000 or so distinct CDR3 sequences, less than 30% seen once. Sequencing was performed on blood. The receptors come from a man aged 35-49 years with Graves' hyperthyroidism that later progressed to Graves' ophthalmopathy.

The chain combines TRBV20-1 with TRBJ1-5, with TRBD1 matching 9 bases. The trim removed 4 bases at V and 3 bases at J, leaving 7 bases unmatched. Per germline, CDR1 DFQATT and CDR2 SNEGSKA (reference sequence). This CDR3 has 15 residues. In nucleotides, the CDR3 is TGCAGTGCTACAGCCGGGACAGGGAACAATCAGCCCCAGCATTTT. This encodes CSATAGTGNNQPQHF.

This clonotype was seen ten or more times. The V gene is TRBV6-1, the J gene TRBJ2-3; TRBD2 aligns across 14 bases. This CDR3 has 17 residues. The J segment lost 4 bases and the V segment lost 2 bases, leaving 5 bases of the junction unmatched. The germline V gene has CDR1 MNHNS and CDR2 SASEGT. The CDR3 here is CASSELGTSGGADTQYF. CDR3 in DNA: TGTGCCAGCAGTGAACTGGGGACTAGCGGGGGCGCAGATACGCAGTATTTT.

Comment on this clonotype: Germline is not matched at one junction end, which may reflect a read error. V gene TRBV7-8 combines with J gene TRBJ1-2, with a possible D match to TRBD1 (5 bases). Germline CDR1 SGHVS, CDR2 FQNEAQ. The CDR3 has 14 amino acids. CDR3 loop: CASSLDGQGRRYTF. DNA for the CDR3: TGTGCCAGCAGCTTAGACGGGCAGGGTAGACGCTACACTTTC.

This clonotype was counted ten times or more. This chain joins TRBV20-1 and TRBJ1-2; 7 nucleotides agree with TRBD1. V trimming: 0 bases; J trimming: 9 bases; junction bases outside the gene matches: 10. Germline CDR1 is DFQATT and CDR2 is SNEGSKA (reference sequence). This CDR3 region has 14 residues. Written as DNA, the CDR3 is TGCAGTGCTAGAGAGGAGCTGGGGACAGCCAGCTACACCTTC. Amino acids: CSAREELGTASYTF.

The CDR3 sequence: CASSLTYRDEQYF. The CDR3 DNA reads as TGTGCCAGCAGTTTAACGTATCGGGACGAGCAGTACTTC. The rearrangement uses TRBV6-2 or TRBV6-3 and TRBJ2-7, with unresolved D. CDR1 MNHEY and CDR2 SVGEGT come from the germline V gene. V was shortened by 4 bases and J by 5 bases, with 12 bases between the two germline ends. The CDR3 contains 13 residues.

There are many counts of this clonotype. The chain joins TRBV7-9 to TRBJ2-7, with unresolved D. V was pared by 4 bases and J by 2 bases, with 9 bases between. The CDR3 loop spans 13 amino acids. Germline CDR1 reads SEHNR; CDR2 reads FQNEAQ (reference sequence). The CDR3 nucleotides read TGTGCCAGCAGCTACCCTTCGGCCTACGAGCAGTACTTC. Translated: CASSYPSAYEQYF.

This clonotype was seen many times. The chain has TRBV7-2 and TRBJ2-7; 9 bases align to TRBD2. Unmatched junction bases numbered 11, after V lost 5 bases and J lost 6 bases. Germline V gives CDR1 SGHTA, CDR2 FQGNSA. The CDR3 covers 15 residues. The CDR3 nucleotides read TGTGCCAGCAGCCAAGATCGCGGGAGGGCGTTCGAGCAGTACTTC. This codes for CASSQDRGRAFEQYF. The variable domain in full, completed from reference TRBV7-2 and TRBJ2-7, reads GAGVSQSPSNKVTEKGKDVELRCDPISGHTALYWYRQSLGQGLEFLIYFQGNSAPDKSGLPSDRFSAERTGGSVSTLTIQRTQQEDSAVYLCASSQDRGRAFEQYFGPGTRLTVT.

In this sample, this clonotype turned up a few times. The CDR3 bases are TGTGCCAGCAGTTTATGGGGGGGGAAAGATTCACCCCTCCACTTT. As protein: CASSLWGGKDSPLHF. This chain uses TRBV28 with TRBJ1-6; D is perhaps TRBD1 (5 bases). The CDR3 runs to 15 residues. The germline V gene has CDR1 MDHEN and CDR2 SYDVKM. The V end was cut by 0 bases, the J end by 8 bases, with 11 bases between.

This clonotype has a count of ten or more. The genes are TRBV5-6 and TRBJ1-1, with no clear D. The CDR3 is made up of 13 amino acids. CDR1 and CDR2 (germline): SGHDT, YYEEEE. V was clipped by 1 base and J by 4 bases, with 8 bases between them. CDR3 DNA sequence: TGTGCCAGCAGCTTGCGAGGGTCCACTGAAGCTTTCTTT. Translating gives CASSLRGSTEAFF.

The V call is TRBV7-2, the J call TRBJ2-7, with 11 positions matching TRBD2. The length of the CDR3 is 15 residues. Trimming cost V 6 bases and J 6 bases; bases outside gene matches: 10. Germline assignment: CDR1 SGHTA and CDR2 FQGNSA. The CDR3 reads CASRDRLAGMGEQYF. DNA for the CDR3: TGTGCCAGCAGGGATAGACTAGCGGGAATGGGCGAGCAGTACTTC.

This clonotype was observed many times. The chain links TRBV28 to TRBJ2-2; D tentatively fits TRBD1 or TRBD2 (5 bases each). With 6 bases removed from V and 7 bases from J, the gap between germline ends came to 21 bases. Germline CDR1 MDHEN, CDR2 SYDVKM. This CDR3 spans 16 amino acids. DNA of the CDR3: TGTGCCAGCAGGGACGACCGGGGCCTATCTGGCGGGGAGCTGTTTTTT. Residues: CASRDDRGLSGGELFF.

This clonotype was counted ten times or more. The chain couples TRBV12-3 or TRBV12-4 to TRBJ1-5, with TRBD1 identical over 7 bases. Losses at the gene ends were 7 bases for V and 6 bases for J; bases not matched to a gene: 6. The CDR3 covers 13 residues. DNA of the CDR3: TGTGCCAGCACCCGGGACAGAGTTCAGCCCCAGCATTTT. It codes for CASTRDRVQPQHF.

This clonotype was seen at least ten times. The chain employs TRBV6-1 and TRBJ2-4, with 7 bases matching TRBD2. The CDR3 runs to 15 residues. Germline V gene sequence: CDR1 MNHNS, CDR2 SASEGT. The J segment lost 3 bases and the V segment lost 7 bases, leaving 9 bases of the junction unmatched. CDR3 DNA sequence: TGTGCCAGCATACCGACTAGCAGCCACAAAAACATTCAGTACTTC. Protein sequence: CASIPTSSHKNIQYF.

This clonotype was picked up many times. The rearrangement joins TRBV12-3 or TRBV12-4 to TRBJ2-7, with a tentative D call TRBD2 (5 bases). The ends were cut back, 6 bases at V and 1 base at J, with 10 bases in the middle. The length of the CDR3 is 13 residues. As DNA, the CDR3 is TGTGCCAGCAGCCGGGAAGGGTCCTACGAGCAGTACTTC. The encoded protein is CASSREGSYEQYF.

This clonotype was seen many times. The CDR3 reads CASSQGAETDTQYF. CDR3 sequence (DNA): TGTGCCAGCAGCCAGGGCGCTGAGACAGATACGCAGTATTTT. The chain employs TRBV6-1 and TRBJ2-3, with a possible D match to TRBD1 (5 bases). CDR1 is MNHNS and CDR2 is SASEGT in the germline V gene. The CDR3 consists of 14 residues. Deletions cut 6 bases from V and 3 bases from J, with 13 bases between.